The rows below give T cell receptor beta chains drawn from one sample of a study of blood T cell repertoires in COVID-19. Method: immunoSEQ multiplex PCR; TCRdb's copy keeps in-frame clones and lacks some. The sample lists about 210,000 clones, around 82% occurring once. Sequencing was carried out using peripheral blood. The receptors come from a human donor in a cohort sampled during active COVID-19. Each CDR3 is given with its conserved first and last residue. The D gene is left open where the match is weak. The size field is filled for only some rows; it gives once, few, many or a size class.

d_call j_call v_call clone_size cdr3_nt cdr3_aa
TRBD1 TRBJ1-1 TRBV24-1 NA TGTGCCACCAGTGATCCCGGGACAGGCATATTCGGGGCTTTCTTT CATSDPGTGIFGAFF
NA TRBJ1-1 TRBV14 few TGTGCCAGCAGCCACGAAGTCCGGCGGACTGAAGCTTTCTTT CASSHEVRRTEAFF
TRBD1 TRBJ1-2 TRBV30 NA TGTGCCTGGACTCCGGGACAGGGGAATATCTTCTTC CAWTPGQGNIFF
NA TRBJ1-3 TRBV7-2 NA TGTGCCAGCAGCTTAAAAACAGGCCTAGGAAACACCATATATTTT CASSLKTGLGNTIYF
NA TRBJ2-2 TRBV5-1 NA TGCGCCAGCAGCTGGACGGGGGAAGCCGGGGAGCTGTTTTTT CASSWTGEAGELFF
NA TRBJ1-1 TRBV9 NA TGTGCCAGCAGCCCCCGGCCCCCGGGCACTGAAGCTTTCTTT CASSPRPPGTEAFF
NA TRBJ2-1 TRBV7-2 NA TGTGCCAGCAGCCCCCCCATAGCGAGAGGCAATGAGCAGTTCTTC CASSPPIARGNEQFF
NA TRBJ1-4 TRBV7-8 NA TGTGCCAGCAGCCTTGAAGGGGTTAATGAAAAACTGTTTTTT CASSLEGVNEKLFF
TRBD1 TRBJ2-7 TRBV4-2 NA TGTGCCAGCAGCCAAGATAGGACAGGGCAAAACTACGAGCAGTACTTC CASSQDRTGQNYEQYF
NA TRBJ1-2 TRBV6-1 NA TGTGCCAGCAGTGACCTCCACAGGGACCTGTCTAACTATGGCTACACCTTC CASSDLHRDLSNYGYTF
NA TRBJ1-6 TRBV3-1/TRBV3-2 NA TGTGCCAGCAGCCAAGATGGAGGAGGGCCCTATAATTCACCCCTCCACTTT CASSQDGGGPYNSPLHF